The 7 T cell receptor beta chains below were found in one sample sequenced in a study of OX40 agonist ivuxolimab in advanced cancers. The repertoire was sequenced with immunoSEQ multiplex PCR; TCRdb's copy has only in-frame clones and lacks some. The data hold about 80,000 clones, with around 87% observed a single time. The material sequenced was CD4+ or CD8+ T cells sorted from blood, taken in a trial of the OX40 agonist ivuxolimab. The source of these receptors is an adult with an advanced solid tumor such as melanoma, head and neck, liver or kidney cancer.

The chain carries TRBV9 and TRBJ2-1; no clear D. V shed 0 bases and J shed 8 bases, with 12 bases lying between them. This CDR3 spans 14 amino acids. In germline, CDR1 is SGDLS, CDR2 YYNGEE. As DNA, the CDR3 is TGTGCCAGCAGCGTAGGGCCGGAACTGCATGAGCAGTTCTTC. Protein sequence: CASSVGPELHEQFF.

This clone was observed a few times. This rearrangement joins TRBV4-3 to TRBJ1-1; possibly TRBD1 for D (6 bases). CDR3 size: 16 residues. Germline values: CDR1 LGHNA, CDR2 YSLEER. The V end lost 1 base, the J end lost 0 bases, and 12 bases lay between the germline ends. CDR3 nucleotide sequence: TGCGCCAGCAGCCAAGGTTACGGGGACATGAACACTGAAGCTTTCTTT. Its translation: CASSQGYGDMNTEAFF.

This clone was detected once. This chain joins TRBV4-2 and TRBJ1-3; no definite D call. V lost 1 base and J 0 bases, leaving 13 bases between the germline ends. The CDR3 spans 17 residues. Germline values: CDR1 LGHNA, CDR2 YNFKEQ. The CDR3 nucleotides are TGTGCCAGCAGCCAAGTAGGGCAAACCGTCTCTGGAAACACCATATATTTT. It is translated as CASSQVGQTVSGNTIYF.

The chain joins TRBV5-4 to TRBJ2-2; D unclear. CDR1 is SGHNT, CDR2 YYREEE, per germline (reference sequence). The ends were cut back, 2 bases at V and 0 bases at J, with 14 bases in the middle. The CDR3 runs 17 residues. The CDR3 DNA is TGTGCCAGCAGCTTTTCAAGAGGCTCGGCGAACACCGGGGAGCTGTTTTTT. Translated: CASSFSRGSANTGELFF.

The V call is TRBV18, the J call TRBJ2-7; D gene unclear. Trimming took 4 bases from V and 0 from J, leaving 16 bases between them. Germline CDR1 KGHSH, CDR2 LQKENI. This CDR3 has 16 amino acids. CDR3 sequence: CASSLSITGSSYEQYV. The DNA for the CDR3 is TGTGCCAGCTCACTCTCAATAACCGGTAGCTCCTACGAGCAGTACGTC.

The count of this clone is one. Other DNA sequences in the same sample also yield this CDR3. CDR3 coding DNA: TGTGCCAGCAGTTACCCTGGACCCCAAGAGACCCAGTACTTC. The encoded protein is CASSYPGPQETQYF. The chain recombines TRBV6-6 with TRBJ2-5; D is uncertain. The CDR3 covers 14 residues. CDR1 and CDR2 (germline): MNHNY, SVGAGI (reference sequence). V lost 2 bases to trimming and J lost 1 base, with 8 bases between them.

The V and J genes are TRBV4-3 and TRBJ2-1; 12 bases are a match to TRBD2. The CDR3 is 18 residues long. V lost 1 base and J lost 3; bases outside the gene matches: 7. The germline gives CDR1 LGHNA, CDR2 YSLEER. CDR3 in DNA: TGCGCCAGCAGCCAAGGGGTCCTGACTAGCGGGGGCTACAATGAGCAGTTCTTC. Translation gives CASSQGVLTSGGYNEQFF.